This TCR beta chain was observed in a study of T cell repertoires in cytomegalovirus infection. This CDR3 is built from 13 residues. V lost 6 bases and J 6 bases, leaving 15 bases between the germline ends. Germline V gives CDR1 DFQATT, CDR2 SNEGSKA (reference sequence). TCRdb ran MiXCR on the reads and lists one entry per CDR3 protein. The sample lists about 500,000 distinct CDR3 sequences, roughly a third occurring once. This clonotype was observed a few times. Antigen specificity is unknown. Source: cultured PBMCs, taken from culture after CMV antigen stimulation. The genes are TRBV20-1 and TRBJ2-1; D gene uncertain. The origin of this receptor is a human donor in good health (CMV status not recorded). Some clones in this sample may be carry-over from other donors' samples. The CDR3 DNA sequence: TGCAGTGCCCCTGTTGGGTCACTCAATGAGCAGTTCTTC. This translates into CSAPVGSLNEQFF.